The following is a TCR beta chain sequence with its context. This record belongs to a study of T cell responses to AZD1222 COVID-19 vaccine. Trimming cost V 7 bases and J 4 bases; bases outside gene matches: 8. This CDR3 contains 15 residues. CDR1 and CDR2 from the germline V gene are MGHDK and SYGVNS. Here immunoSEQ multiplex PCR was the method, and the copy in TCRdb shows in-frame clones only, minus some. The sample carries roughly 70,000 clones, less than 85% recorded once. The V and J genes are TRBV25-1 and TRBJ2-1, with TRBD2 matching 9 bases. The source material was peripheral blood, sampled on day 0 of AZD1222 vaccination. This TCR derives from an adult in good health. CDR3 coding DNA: TGTGCCAGCATTGGGGTTAGCGGGGGATACAATGAGCAGTTCTTC. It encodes CASIGVSGGYNEQFF.